These 9 T cell receptor beta chains came from one sample sequenced in a study of T-cell reconstitution after alpha-beta-depleted transplantation in children. For TCRbeta, the library was prepared with unique molecular identifiers. MiXCR was run by TCRdb on the PCR reads, yielding one entry per CDR3 protein. The table has about 440,000 distinct CDR3 sequences, 43% seen once. This specimen consisted of PBMCs, obtained before TCRalphabeta/CD19-depleted stem cell transplant. Source of these receptors: a girl aged 2 to 10 with aplastic anemia, due to receive a stem cell transplant.

The chain uses TRBV5-1 and TRBJ2-2; unclear D gene. V shed 1 base and J shed 7 bases, with 14 bases lying between them. CDR3 length equals 15 residues. In germline, CDR1 is SGHRS, CDR2 YFSETQ. This CDR3 is CASSLFTSLDGELFF. CDR3 in DNA: TGCGCCAGCAGCTTGTTCACTTCCCTCGACGGGGAGCTGTTTTTT.

This clonotype was seen repeatedly, ten times or more. The genes are TRBV5-1 and TRBJ2-1; 10 nucleotides align to TRBD2. The V and J ends lost 2 bases and 7 bases, in that order; junction bases with no gene match: 6. This CDR3 is 15 amino acids long. CDR1 SGHRS and CDR2 YFSETQ come from the germline V gene. CDR3 nucleotides: TGCGCCAGCAGCTTAAAACTAGCGGGGCGGAATGAGCAGTTCTTC. This gives the protein CASSLKLAGRNEQFF.

The table lists this clonotype with many counts. The chain recombines TRBV27 with TRBJ2-7; D is unclear. The germline V gene encodes CDR1 MNHEY and CDR2 SMNVEV (reference sequence). V lost 6 bases and J lost 3, with 12 bases in between. The CDR3 runs 13 residues. The CDR3, as DNA: TGTGCCAGCAGCCCTACATTAGGCTACGAGCAGTACTTC. Translating it yields CASSPTLGYEQYF.

This rearrangement joins TRBV5-1 to TRBJ2-2; D might be TRBD2 (6 bases). This CDR3 is 15 amino acids long. The germline V gene encodes CDR1 SGHRS and CDR2 YFSETQ. V lost 3 bases and J 1 base, leaving 10 bases between the germline ends. CDR3 in amino acids: CASSSGAGNTGELFF. The CDR3 DNA reads TGCGCCAGCAGCTCGGGAGCGGGGAACACCGGGGAGCTGTTTTTT.

As to this clonotype: Relative to the germline gene, one junction end is altered; a read error may explain this. The chain recombines TRBV20-1 with TRBJ2-1, with 10 bases lining up with TRBD2. The germline V gene encodes CDR1 DFQATT and CDR2 SNEGSKA (reference sequence). The CDR3 loop spans 18 amino acids. In nucleotides, the CDR3 is TGCAGTGCTAGGGACTCTAGCGGGAGCCTCCCTGGCGACAATGAGCAGTTTTTC. It encodes CSARDSSGSLPGDNEQFF.

This chain connects TRBV20-1 to TRBJ2-1; 8 nucleotides line up with TRBD2. This CDR3 spans 14 amino acids. Trimming cost V 0 bases and J 8 bases; bases outside gene matches: 6. From germline, CDR1 is DFQATT and CDR2 SNEGSKA (reference sequence). The CDR3 protein is CSARDASGSDEQFF. CDR3 coding DNA: TGCAGTGCTAGAGATGCTAGCGGGTCGGATGAGCAGTTCTTC.

This clonotype was counted a few times. This rearrangement joins TRBV20-1 to TRBJ2-3; 11 nucleotides match TRBD2. Germline loops: CDR1 DFQATT, CDR2 SNEGSKA (reference sequence). Germline trimming cut 3 bases from V and 0 bases from J; bases unmatched to any gene: 14. The CDR3 has 19 residues. CDR3 DNA: TGCAGTGCTAGGCCGGGGCTAGCGGGAGGAAGGGTGAGCACAGATACGCAGTATTTT. Its protein is CSARPGLAGGRVSTDTQYF.

This clonotype was counted only a few times. The rearrangement links TRBV15 to TRBJ1-1, with D uncertain. Trimming took 3 bases from V and 11 from J, leaving 16 bases between them. The CDR3 is 13 amino acids. CDR1 and CDR2 (germline): LNHNV, YYDKDF (reference sequence). CDR3 region: CATSSNTDYRAFF. CDR3 nucleotide sequence: TGTGCCACCAGCAGTAACACGGATTACCGGGCTTTCTTT.

The chain has TRBV7-9 and TRBJ2-7; 9 nucleotides agree with TRBD2. The CDR3 consists of 17 residues. Trimming cost V 3 bases and J 7 bases; bases outside gene matches: 16. CDR1 is SEHNR and CDR2 is FQNEAQ in the germline V gene (reference sequence). The CDR3 spells CASSFDTAEREVEEQYF. The CDR3 region has the DNA TGTGCCAGCAGCTTCGACACGGCCGAGCGGGAGGTCGAAGAGCAGTACTTC. The full variable domain, in which reference TRBV7-9 and TRBJ2-7 provide the parts outside the CDR3, is DTGVSQNPRHKITKRGQNVTFRCDPISEHNRLYWYRQTLGQGPEFLTYFQNEAQLEKSRLLSDRFSAERPKGSFSTLEIQRTEQGDSAMYLCASSFDTAEREVEEQYFGPGTRLTVT.